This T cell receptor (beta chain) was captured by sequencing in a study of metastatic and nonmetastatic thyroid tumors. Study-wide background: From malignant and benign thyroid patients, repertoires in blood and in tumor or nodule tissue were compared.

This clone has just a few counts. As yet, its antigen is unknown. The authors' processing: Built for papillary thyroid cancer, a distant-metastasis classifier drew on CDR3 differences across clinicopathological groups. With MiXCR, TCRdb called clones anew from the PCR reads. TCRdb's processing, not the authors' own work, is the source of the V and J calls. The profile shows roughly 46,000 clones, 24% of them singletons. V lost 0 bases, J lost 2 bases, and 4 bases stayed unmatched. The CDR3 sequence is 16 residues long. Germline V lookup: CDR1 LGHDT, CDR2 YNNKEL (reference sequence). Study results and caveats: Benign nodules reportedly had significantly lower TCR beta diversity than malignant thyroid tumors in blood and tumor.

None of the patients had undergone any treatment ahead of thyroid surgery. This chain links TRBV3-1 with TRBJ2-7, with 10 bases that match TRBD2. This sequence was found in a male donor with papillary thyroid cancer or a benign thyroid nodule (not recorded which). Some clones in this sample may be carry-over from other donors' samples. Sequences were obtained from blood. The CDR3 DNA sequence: TGTGCCAGCAGCCAAGAACGGCTAGCGGGAGCCTACGAGCAGTACTTC. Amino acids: CASSQERLAGAYEQYF.